This record concerns one T cell receptor beta chain sequence. This record comes from a study of blood T cell repertoires in COVID-19. In the original workflow: It was from reference gene primer amplification that nucleated cell counts were estimated. Data came from immunoSEQ multiplex PCR; TCRdb stores just in-frame clones and leaves some out. That table is the source of V, J and clone size, and D and trimming were worked out from the DNA. The sample carries 90,000 to 150,000 clones, roughly 80% recorded once. This CDR3 has 15 amino acids. J gave up 5 bases and V 2 bases, and 8 bases lay outside the gene matches. CDR1 and CDR2 (germline): SGHRS, YFSETQ.

Input material: peripheral blood. The chain joins TRBV5-1 to TRBJ2-5, with 8 bases lining up with TRBD1. The TCR comes from a human donor in a cohort sampled during active COVID-19. The CDR3 nucleotides read TGCGCCAGCAGCTTATTGGAGACAGGGGAGGAGACCCAGTACTTC. This sequence encodes CASSLLETGEETQYF.